The 29 T cell receptor beta chains in this list originate from one sample, sequenced in a study of identical twins. TCRdb redid the calling of the 5' RACE reads with MiXCR, one entry per CDR3 protein. The sample lists about 700,000 distinct CDR3 sequences; under 9% were seen once. This same sample was also part of a study on yellow fever vaccine responses in identical twins.

Sequencing was done on a sample of PBMCs. The receptor source for this set is a woman in her late teens or twenties in good health.

This clonotype came up a few times. The chain couples TRBV18 to TRBJ2-4; D gene uncertain. Trimming shortened V by 2 bases and J by 4 bases, and 15 bases separated the two germline ends. CDR3 length: 16 amino acids. Germline-derived CDR1 and CDR2 are KGHSH and LQKENI. The chain's CDR3 is CASSPRLGSVKNIQYF. CDR3 DNA: TGTGCCAGCTCACCAAGGCTCGGCTCGGTGAAAAACATTCAGTACTTC.

This sequence joins TRBV12-3 or TRBV12-4 and TRBJ2-1; 8 bases line up with TRBD2. There are 15 residues in the CDR3. J gave up 8 bases and V 3 bases, and 9 bases lay outside the gene matches. The CDR3 loop is CASSLVAGGRDEQFF. For the CDR3, the DNA is TGTGCCAGCAGTTTGGTGGCGGGAGGTAGAGATGAGCAGTTCTTC.

This chain joins TRBV3-1 and TRBJ2-7, with D hard to call. The V end was cut by 1 base, the J end by 9 bases, with 13 bases between. Per germline, CDR1 LGHDT and CDR2 YNNKEL (reference sequence). This CDR3 spans 13 amino acids. The CDR3 sequence: CASSQVEGSGQYF. Here the CDR3 DNA reads TGTGCCAGCAGCCAAGTAGAAGGTTCCGGGCAGTACTTC.

This clonotype appeared a few times. This chain links TRBV11-2 with TRBJ2-5; no clear D. Trimming stripped 5 bases from V and 4 bases from J, with 11 bases between. Germline CDR1 and CDR2: SGHAT and FQNNGV. This CDR3 has 13 amino acids. This chain's CDR3 is CASSGSPTETQYF. In nucleotides, the CDR3 is TGTGCCAGCAGCGGATCACCTACAGAGACCCAGTACTTC. Full variable domain (outside the CDR3, taken from reference TRBV11-2 and TRBJ2-5): EAGVAQSPRYKIIEKRQSVAFWCNPISGHATLYWYQQILGQGPKLLIQFQNNGVVDDSQLPKDRFSAERLKGVDSTLKIQPAKLEDSAVYLCASSGSPTETQYFGPGTRLLVL.

This clonotype was observed a few times. The J gene is TRBJ2-4, the V gene TRBV12-3 or TRBV12-4; 7 nucleotides match TRBD1. The length of the CDR3 is 16 residues. J was trimmed by 0 bases and V by 5 bases; bases with no gene match: 7. In nucleotides, the CDR3 is TGTGCCAGCAGTGGGGACAGTAGACTAGCCAAAAACATTCAGTACTTC. This sequence encodes CASSGDSRLAKNIQYF.

This clonotype was detected ten times or more. V gene TRBV3-1 combines with J gene TRBJ2-3; 12 positions match TRBD2. The V gene end was trimmed by 0 bases and the J gene end by 5 bases; junction bases not matched to a gene: 9. This CDR3 comprises 18 residues. The germline gives CDR1 LGHDT, CDR2 YNNKEL (reference sequence). CDR3 DNA sequence: TGTGCCAGCAGCCAAGATCTCGCTAGCGGGGGGGCCTTAGATACGCAGTATTTT. It specifies CASSQDLASGGALDTQYF.

Note on this clonotype: Since a much larger clone is just one base distant, this may be a read error. The V and J genes are TRBV21-1 and TRBJ2-1. TRBV21-1 counts as a pseudogene. The CDR3 has 15 amino acids. The CDR3 sequence: CASSKCSNGYNEQFF. CDR3 sequence (DNA): TGTGCCAGCAGCAAATGCTCAAACGGATACAATGAGCAGTTCTTC.

The V gene is TRBV6-2 or TRBV6-3, the J gene TRBJ2-7, with D unresolved. The germline CDR1 and CDR2 sequences are MNHEY and SVGEGT. Trimming took 8 bases from V and 5 from J, leaving 4 bases between them. This CDR3 contains 9 residues. CDR3 amino acids: CASGDEQYF. Written as DNA, the CDR3 is TGTGCCAGCGGGGACGAGCAGTACTTC.

The table lists this clonotype with many counts. This chain connects TRBV5-1 to TRBJ2-2, with a possible D match to TRBD1 (5 bases). CDR3 size: 16 residues. Germline V lookup: CDR1 SGHRS, CDR2 YFSETQ. V dropped 4 bases and J dropped 0 bases, with 13 bases sitting between them. The CDR3 reads CASSILTAPNTGELFF. As DNA, the CDR3 is TGCGCCAGCAGCATTCTGACAGCCCCGAACACCGGGGAGCTGTTTTTT.

The CDR3 DNA follows: TGTGCCAGCAGAGAGACAGGGTTGAACACCGGGGAGCTGTTTTTT. This translates into CASRETGLNTGELFF. The V gene is TRBV2, the J gene TRBJ2-2, with TRBD1 identical over 7 bases. Germline CDR1 reads SNHLY; CDR2 reads FYNNEI. After removal of 6 bases from V and 1 base from J, the junction contained 5 bases not matched to a gene. This CDR3 spans 15 amino acids.

The chain joins TRBV4-2 to TRBJ2-5; 15 bases map to TRBD2. V lost 4 bases to trimming and J lost 1 base; unmatched junction nucleotides: 7. The V gene's germline CDR1 is LGHNA and CDR2 YNFKEQ. This CDR3 contains 18 residues. The chain's CDR3 is CASSRGTSGRRTQETQYF. The DNA for the CDR3 is TGTGCCAGCAGCCGAGGGACTAGCGGGAGGAGGACCCAAGAGACCCAGTACTTC.

The J gene is TRBJ2-1, the V gene TRBV12-3 or TRBV12-4; 8 nucleotides align to TRBD2. This CDR3 spans 16 amino acids. With V trimmed by 1 base and J by 8 bases, 10 bases remained unmatched. CDR3 sequence (DNA): TGTGCCAGCAGTTTAGTCGGGGGGGGAGAGGGATATGAGCAGTTCTTC. It is translated as CASSLVGGGEGYEQFF.

V and J are TRBV7-9 and TRBJ1-4; 8 bases line up with TRBD1. Unmatched junction bases numbered 8, after V lost 5 bases and J lost 6 bases. The V gene's germline CDR1 is SEHNR and CDR2 FQNEAQ (reference sequence). The CDR3 is made up of 15 amino acids. The CDR3 sequence is CASSGKGQEDEKLFF. CDR3 coding DNA: TGTGCCAGCAGCGGGAAGGGACAGGAGGATGAAAAACTGTTTTTT.

This clonotype was detected a few times. This chain uses TRBV4-2 with TRBJ2-2; no reliable D call. V shed 1 base and J shed 1 base, with 7 bases lying between them. The CDR3 totals 15 residues. Germline V gene data show CDR1 as LGHNA and CDR2 as YNFKEQ. The CDR3 nucleotides read TGTGCCAGCAGCCAAGCGCCCATGAACACCGGGGAGCTGTTTTTT. Its protein product is CASSQAPMNTGELFF.

This clonotype showed up just a few times. This chain joins TRBV30 and TRBJ1-1; 8 nucleotides match TRBD1. Germline V lookup: CDR1 GTSNPN, CDR2 SVGIG (reference sequence). V shed 4 bases and J 9 bases; nucleotides not matched to a gene: 7. This CDR3 has 12 amino acids. Written as DNA, the CDR3 is TGTGCCTGGACAGGGGGCAGCGACAAAGCTTTCTTT. This gives the protein CAWTGGSDKAFF.

This clonotype was seen a handful of times. The chain carries TRBV28 and TRBJ1-5, with D unresolved. The germline V and J ends were trimmed by 7 bases and 0 bases, with 7 bases remaining between them. This CDR3 is built from 13 residues. Germline V gene sequence: CDR1 MDHEN, CDR2 SYDVKM. CDR3 in amino acids: CASNFDSNQPQHF. CDR3 in DNA: TGTGCCAGCAATTTTGATAGCAATCAGCCCCAGCATTTT.

This clonotype was counted a few times. The chain uses TRBV24-1 and TRBJ2-7, with TRBD2 as a possible D gene (6 bases). The germline V and J ends were trimmed by 3 bases and 3 bases, with 14 bases remaining between them. Germline loops: CDR1 KGHDR, CDR2 SFDVKD. The CDR3 runs 15 residues. The CDR3 protein is CATSDAGRFNYEQYF. CDR3 DNA: TGTGCCACCAGTGATGCGGGACGGTTCAACTACGAGCAGTACTTC.

In this sample, this clonotype turned up once. The rearrangement uses TRBV2 and TRBJ2-1; TRBD1 agrees at 8 bases. Germline V lookup: CDR1 SNHLY, CDR2 FYNNEI. After removal of 6 bases from V and 3 bases from J, the junction contained 10 bases not matched to a gene. The length of the CDR3 is 16 residues. The CDR3 DNA reads TGTGCCAGCAGGCAGACAGGGGATCGTCTCTACAATGAGCAGTTCTTC. Protein product: CASRQTGDRLYNEQFF.

This clonotype was picked up many times. This chain connects TRBV4-1 to TRBJ2-4; D is perhaps TRBD1 or TRBD2 (5 bases each). V lost 0 bases and J lost 2, with 17 bases in between. This CDR3 has 18 amino acids. Per germline, CDR1 MGHRA and CDR2 YSYEKL. CDR3 region: CASSQDIGGGGPKNIQYF. The CDR3 DNA reads TGCGCCAGCAGCCAAGATATTGGGGGTGGCGGTCCCAAAAACATTCAGTACTTC.

In this sample, this clonotype turned up once. This sequence joins TRBV20-1 and TRBJ2-4, with D possibly matching TRBD2 (6 bases). V lost 7 bases, J lost 0 bases, and 16 bases lay in between. The CDR3 consists of 15 residues. The germline V gene has CDR1 DFQATT and CDR2 SNEGSKA (reference sequence). CDR3 coding DNA: TGCAGTGTAGCGGATACCACTGTAGCCAAAAACATTCAGTACTTC. It codes for CSVADTTVAKNIQYF.

The CDR3 loop reads CSVVLSGNEKLFF. CDR3 in DNA: TGCAGCGTTGTTCTGTCAGGAAATGAAAAACTGTTTTTT. The chain combines TRBV29-1 with TRBJ1-4; no clear D. The CDR3 sequence is 13 residues long. The V gene's germline CDR1 is SQVTM and CDR2 ANQGSEA. The germline V and J ends were trimmed by 4 bases and 5 bases, with 11 bases remaining between them.

The genes are TRBV6-5 and TRBJ2-2; no clear D gene. CDR3 length equals 14 residues. Germline V CDR1 and CDR2: MNHEY, SVGAGI. The V and J ends lost 2 bases and 7 bases respectively, with 11 bases between them. Here the CDR3 reads CASSYSRSYGELFF. CDR3 bases: TGTGCCAGCAGTTACAGCAGGTCCTACGGGGAGCTGTTTTTT.

This clonotype came up many times. The rearrangement joins TRBV21-1 to TRBJ2-5; TRBD2 is the table's D call, not checked against the DNA. TRBV21-1 is described as a pseudogene. CDR3 length: 17 residues. The CDR3 region is CASSKAPGGGSEETQYF. CDR3 sequence (DNA): TGTGCCAGCAGCAAAGCCCCGGGAGGGGGAAGTGAAGAGACCCAGTACTTC.

CDR3 protein: CASSSERTGGFNEQFF. CDR3 nucleotide sequence: TGTGCCAGCAGCTCCGAACGGACAGGGGGATTCAATGAGCAGTTCTTC. The chain is built from TRBV13 and TRBJ2-1; 10 bases agree with TRBD1. J gave up 6 bases and V 4 bases, and 9 bases lay outside the gene matches. Germline V gene lookup returns CDR1 PRHDT and CDR2 FYEKMQ (reference sequence). The CDR3 is made up of 16 amino acids.

The chain is built from TRBV6-1 and TRBJ2-5; D uncertain. This CDR3 has 13 residues. V lost 6 bases and J lost 3, with 11 bases in between. The germline V gene encodes CDR1 MNHNS and CDR2 SASEGT. CDR3 sequence: CASRTFSEETQYF. As DNA, the CDR3 is TGTGCCAGCAGGACCTTTTCAGAAGAGACCCAGTACTTC.

This clonotype was detected only a few times. The chain combines TRBV9 with TRBJ2-1; D is possibly TRBD1 (5 bases). Germline V lookup: CDR1 SGDLS, CDR2 YYNGEE. This CDR3 comprises 12 residues. V gave up 0 bases and J gave up 8 bases, with 6 bases separating them. The CDR3, as DNA: TGTGCCAGCAGCGTAGGGGGCGATGAGCAGTTCTTC. This gives the protein CASSVGGDEQFF.

This clonotype was recorded a few times. The chain joins TRBV5-1 to TRBJ1-1, with 7 bases identical to TRBD1. Losses at the gene ends were 3 bases for V and 7 bases for J; bases not matched to a gene: 6. The CDR3 loop spans 13 amino acids. The germline CDR1 and CDR2 sequences are SGHRS and YFSETQ. The CDR3 DNA is TGCGCCAGCAGCTGGGACAGCGAAGTTGAAGCTTTCTTT. Amino acid sequence: CASSWDSEVEAFF.

The table lists this clonotype with many counts. V usage is TRBV29-1 and J usage is TRBJ2-7, with 7 bases fitting TRBD2. The germline V gene encodes CDR1 SQVTM and CDR2 ANQGSEA. The junction had 9 bases not matched to a gene; V was cut back by 7 bases and J by 6 bases. This CDR3 comprises 12 residues. CDR3 coding DNA: TGCAGCGGCTCCCACCCGGGGGGCGAGCAGTACTTC. Amino acids: CSGSHPGGEQYF.

This clonotype was counted a few times. The rearrangement links TRBV29-1 to TRBJ1-2; 9 nucleotides align to TRBD1. The CDR3 is made up of 13 amino acids. The germline V gene has CDR1 SQVTM and CDR2 ANQGSEA. V gave up 6 bases and J gave up 6 bases; unmatched junction bases: 8. The CDR3 nucleotides read TGCAGCGTCCTCGGTGGGACAGGGAATGGCTACACCTTC. It codes for CSVLGGTGNGYTF.